This T cell receptor (beta chain) comes out of a study of OX40 agonist ivuxolimab in advanced cancers. About the study: Hepatocellular carcinoma, melanoma, renal cell or head and neck cancer affected the dose-escalation patients.

The assay was immunoSEQ multiplex PCR, and TCRdb's table has in-frame clones only and misses some. The sample has tens of thousands of clones; approximately 80% are singletons. Concerning this clone itself: As yet, its antigen is unknown.

Patients with autoimmune history or systemic immunosuppression were excluded. The study, taken as a whole, reports: On average, a greater number of expanded clones characterised CD8+ T cells relative to CD4+. Clones of CD4+ and CD8+ blood T cells grew by week 6 at doses of 0.1 to 3.0 mg/kg.

The J segment lost 7 bases and the V segment lost 3 bases, leaving 2 bases of the junction unmatched. The CDR3 contains 11 residues. Germline lookup yields CDR1 DFQATT and CDR2 SNEGSKA (reference sequence). This TCR was recovered from an adult with an advanced solid tumor such as melanoma, head and neck, liver or kidney cancer. This chain joins TRBV20-1 and TRBJ2-7, with TRBD2 identical over 8 bases. Sequences were derived from CD4+ or CD8+ T cells sorted from blood, sampled in a trial of the OX40 agonist ivuxolimab. The CDR3 DNA reads as TGCAGTGCTAGGATAGCGGGGGAGCAGTACTTC. It specifies CSARIAGEQYF.